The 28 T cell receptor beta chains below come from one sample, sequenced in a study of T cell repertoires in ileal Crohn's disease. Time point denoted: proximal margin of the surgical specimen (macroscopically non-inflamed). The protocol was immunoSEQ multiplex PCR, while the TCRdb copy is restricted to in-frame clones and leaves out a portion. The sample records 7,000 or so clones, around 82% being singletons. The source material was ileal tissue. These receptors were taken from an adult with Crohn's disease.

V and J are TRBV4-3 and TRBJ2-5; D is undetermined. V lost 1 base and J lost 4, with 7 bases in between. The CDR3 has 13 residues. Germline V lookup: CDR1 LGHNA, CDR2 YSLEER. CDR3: CASSQVPGETQYF. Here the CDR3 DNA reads TGCGCCAGCAGCCAAGTTCCGGGAGAGACCCAGTACTTC.

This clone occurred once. The CDR3 sequence is CASSLSRASGAYSYNEQFF. In nucleotides, the CDR3 is TGTGCCAGCAGCTTATCCCGAGCTAGCGGGGCATACTCCTACAATGAGCAGTTCTTC. The V and J genes are TRBV11-2 and TRBJ2-1, with 9 bases aligning to TRBD2. The CDR3 has 19 residues. Germline V CDR1 and CDR2: SGHAT, FQNNGV. The junction had 11 bases not matched to a gene; V was cut back by 2 bases and J by 0 bases.

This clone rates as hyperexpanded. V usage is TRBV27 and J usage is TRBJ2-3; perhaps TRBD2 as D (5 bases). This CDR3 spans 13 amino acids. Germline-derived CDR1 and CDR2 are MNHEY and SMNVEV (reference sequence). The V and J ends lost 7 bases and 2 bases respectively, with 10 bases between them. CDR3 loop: CASTAGLTDTQYF. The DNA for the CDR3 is TGTGCCAGCACGGCAGGACTCACAGATACGCAGTATTTT.

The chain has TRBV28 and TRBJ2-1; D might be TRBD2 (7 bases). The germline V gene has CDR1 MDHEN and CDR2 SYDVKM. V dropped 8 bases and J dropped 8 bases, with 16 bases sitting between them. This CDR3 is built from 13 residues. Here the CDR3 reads CASLGGTSDEQFF. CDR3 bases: TGTGCCAGCCTCGGGGGGACATCGGATGAGCAGTTCTTC.

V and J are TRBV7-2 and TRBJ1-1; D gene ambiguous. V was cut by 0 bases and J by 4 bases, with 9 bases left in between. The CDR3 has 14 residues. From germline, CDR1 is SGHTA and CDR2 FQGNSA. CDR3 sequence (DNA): TGTGCCAGCAGCTTAGCACGGGGTAGCACTGAAGCTTTCTTT. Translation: CASSLARGSTEAFF. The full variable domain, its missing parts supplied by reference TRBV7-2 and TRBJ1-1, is GAGVSQSPSNKVTEKGKDVELRCDPISGHTALYWYRQSLGQGLEFLIYFQGNSAPDKSGLPSDRFSAERTGGSVSTLTIQRTQQEDSAVYLCASSLARGSTEAFFGQGTRLTVV.

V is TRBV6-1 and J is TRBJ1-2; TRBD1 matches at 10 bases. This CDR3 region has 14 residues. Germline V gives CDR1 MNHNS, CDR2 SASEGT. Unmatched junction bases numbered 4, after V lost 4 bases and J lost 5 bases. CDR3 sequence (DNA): TGTGCCAGCAGTGGGACAGGGGGGAATTATGGCTACACCTTC. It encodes CASSGTGGNYGYTF.

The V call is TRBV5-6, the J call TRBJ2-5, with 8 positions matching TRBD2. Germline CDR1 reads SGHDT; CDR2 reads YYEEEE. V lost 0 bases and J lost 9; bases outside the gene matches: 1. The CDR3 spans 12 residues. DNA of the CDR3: TGTGCCAGCAGCTTGGCCGGGGGGGCCCAGTACTTC. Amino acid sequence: CASSLAGGAQYF.

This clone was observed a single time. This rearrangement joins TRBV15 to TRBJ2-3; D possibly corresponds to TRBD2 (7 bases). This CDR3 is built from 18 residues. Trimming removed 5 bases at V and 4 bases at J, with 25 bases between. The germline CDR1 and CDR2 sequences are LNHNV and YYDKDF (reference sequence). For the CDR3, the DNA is TGTGCCACCAGCGTCAAAGGGGGGGCCTTGTGGTCCGCAGATACGCAGTATTTT. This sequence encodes CATSVKGGALWSADTQYF.

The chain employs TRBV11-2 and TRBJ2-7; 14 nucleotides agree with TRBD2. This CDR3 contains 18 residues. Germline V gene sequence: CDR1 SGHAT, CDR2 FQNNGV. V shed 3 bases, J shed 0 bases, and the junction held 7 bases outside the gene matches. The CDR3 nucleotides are TGTGCCAGCAGCTTTCCGGGACTAGCGGGAGCATCCTCCTACGAGCAGTACTTC. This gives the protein CASSFPGLAGASSYEQYF. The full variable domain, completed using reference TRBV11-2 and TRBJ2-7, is EAGVAQSPRYKIIEKRQSVAFWCNPISGHATLYWYQQILGQGPKLLIQFQNNGVVDDSQLPKDRFSAERLKGVDSTLKIQPAKLEDSAVYLCASSFPGLAGASSYEQYFGPGTRLTVT.

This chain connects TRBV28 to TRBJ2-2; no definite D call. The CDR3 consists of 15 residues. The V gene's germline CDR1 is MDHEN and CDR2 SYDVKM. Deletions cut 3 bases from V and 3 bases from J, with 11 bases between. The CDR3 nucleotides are TGTGCCAGCAGTTTTACGACGGATTACACCGGGGAGCTGTTTTTT. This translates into CASSFTTDYTGELFF.

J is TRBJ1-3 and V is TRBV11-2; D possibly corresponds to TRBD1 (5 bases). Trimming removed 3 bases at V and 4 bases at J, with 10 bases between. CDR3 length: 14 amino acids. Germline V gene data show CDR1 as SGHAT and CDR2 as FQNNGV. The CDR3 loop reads CASSFGAGGNTIYF. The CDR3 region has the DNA TGTGCCAGCAGCTTTGGGGCGGGAGGAAACACCATATATTTT. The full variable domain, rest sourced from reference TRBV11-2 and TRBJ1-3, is EAGVAQSPRYKIIEKRQSVAFWCNPISGHATLYWYQQILGQGPKLLIQFQNNGVVDDSQLPKDRFSAERLKGVDSTLKIQPAKLEDSAVYLCASSFGAGGNTIYFGEGSWLTVV.

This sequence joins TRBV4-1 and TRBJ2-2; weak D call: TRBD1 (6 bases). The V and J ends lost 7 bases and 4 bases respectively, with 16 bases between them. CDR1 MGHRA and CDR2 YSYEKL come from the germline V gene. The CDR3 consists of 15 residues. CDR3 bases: TGCGCCAGCAAGAGTGGGGGCCTCAGCACCGGGGAGCTGTTTTTT. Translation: CASKSGGLSTGELFF.

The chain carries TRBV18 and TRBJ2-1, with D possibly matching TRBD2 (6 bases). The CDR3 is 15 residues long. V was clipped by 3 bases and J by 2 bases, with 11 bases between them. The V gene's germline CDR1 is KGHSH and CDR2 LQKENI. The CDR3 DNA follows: TGTGCCAGCTCACCGACTCGCGGGACCTACAATGAGCAGTTCTTC. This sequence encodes CASSPTRGTYNEQFF.

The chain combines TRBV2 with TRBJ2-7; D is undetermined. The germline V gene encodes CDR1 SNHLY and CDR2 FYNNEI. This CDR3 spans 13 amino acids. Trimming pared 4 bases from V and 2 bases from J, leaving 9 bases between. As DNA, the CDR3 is TGTGCCAGCAGTGGCCTACTAACCTACGAGCAGTACTTC. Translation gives CASSGLLTYEQYF.

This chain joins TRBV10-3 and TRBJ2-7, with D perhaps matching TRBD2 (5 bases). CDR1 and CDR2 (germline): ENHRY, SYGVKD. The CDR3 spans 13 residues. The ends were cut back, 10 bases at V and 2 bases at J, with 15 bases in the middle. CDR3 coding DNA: TGTGCCACAGACGAGGGAGCCACCTACGAGCAGTACTTC. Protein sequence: CATDEGATYEQYF.

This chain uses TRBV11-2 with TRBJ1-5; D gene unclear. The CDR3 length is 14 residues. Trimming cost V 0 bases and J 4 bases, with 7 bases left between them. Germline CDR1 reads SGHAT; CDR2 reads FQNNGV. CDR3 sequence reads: CASSLDGLNQPQHF. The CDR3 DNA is TGTGCCAGCAGCTTAGATGGGTTGAATCAGCCCCAGCATTTT. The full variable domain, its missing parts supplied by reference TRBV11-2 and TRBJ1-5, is EAGVAQSPRYKIIEKRQSVAFWCNPISGHATLYWYQQILGQGPKLLIQFQNNGVVDDSQLPKDRFSAERLKGVDSTLKIQPAKLEDSAVYLCASSLDGLNQPQHFGDGTRLSIL.

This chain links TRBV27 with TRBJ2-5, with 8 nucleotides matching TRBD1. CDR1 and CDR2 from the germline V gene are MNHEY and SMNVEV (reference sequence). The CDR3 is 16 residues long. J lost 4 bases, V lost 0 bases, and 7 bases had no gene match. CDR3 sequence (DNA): TGTGCCAGCAGTTTATCGCCGACAGGGGTGGGAGAGACCCAGTACTTC. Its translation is CASSLSPTGVGETQYF.

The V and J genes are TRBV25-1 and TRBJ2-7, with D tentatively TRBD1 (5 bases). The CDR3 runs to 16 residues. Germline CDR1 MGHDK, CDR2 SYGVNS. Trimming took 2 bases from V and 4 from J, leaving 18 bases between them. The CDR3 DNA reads TGTGCCAGCAGTGAAGGCGCAGGGTTTGGAGAATACGAGCAGTACTTC. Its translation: CASSEGAGFGEYEQYF.

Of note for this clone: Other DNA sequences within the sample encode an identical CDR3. This CDR3 reads CASSVVSEETQYF. The CDR3 coding sequence is TGTGCCAGCAGCGTAGTCTCAGAAGAGACCCAGTACTTC. The chain employs TRBV9 and TRBJ2-5, with unresolved D. The germline V gene has CDR1 SGDLS and CDR2 YYNGEE. Trimming stripped 0 bases from V and 3 bases from J, with 6 bases between. The CDR3 runs 13 residues.

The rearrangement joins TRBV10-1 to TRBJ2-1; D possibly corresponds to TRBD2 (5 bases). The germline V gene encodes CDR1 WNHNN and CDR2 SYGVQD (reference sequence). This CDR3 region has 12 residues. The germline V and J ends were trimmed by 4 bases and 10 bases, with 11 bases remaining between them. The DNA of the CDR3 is TGCGCCAGCAGTGGTCCCCGGGGAGAGCAGTTCTTC. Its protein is CASSGPRGEQFF.

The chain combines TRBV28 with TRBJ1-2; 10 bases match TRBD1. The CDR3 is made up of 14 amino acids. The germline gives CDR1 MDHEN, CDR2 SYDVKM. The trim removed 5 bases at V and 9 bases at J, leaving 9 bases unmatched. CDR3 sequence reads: CASSPWDRGSSYTF. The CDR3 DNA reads TGTGCCAGCAGTCCCTGGGACAGGGGATCGAGCTACACCTTC.

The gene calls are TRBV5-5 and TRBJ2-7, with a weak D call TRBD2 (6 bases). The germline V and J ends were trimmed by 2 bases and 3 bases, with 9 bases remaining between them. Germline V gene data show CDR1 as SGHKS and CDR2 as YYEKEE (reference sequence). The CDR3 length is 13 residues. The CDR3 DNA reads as TGTGCCAGCAGCTTATGGGACTTCTACGAGCAGTACTTC. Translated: CASSLWDFYEQYF.

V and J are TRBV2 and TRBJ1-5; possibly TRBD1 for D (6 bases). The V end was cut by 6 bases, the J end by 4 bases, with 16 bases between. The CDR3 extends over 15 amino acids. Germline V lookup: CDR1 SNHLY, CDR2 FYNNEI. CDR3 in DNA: TGTGCCAGCAGGAAACAGGGCATGAAAAATCAGCCCCAGCATTTT. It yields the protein CASRKQGMKNQPQHF.

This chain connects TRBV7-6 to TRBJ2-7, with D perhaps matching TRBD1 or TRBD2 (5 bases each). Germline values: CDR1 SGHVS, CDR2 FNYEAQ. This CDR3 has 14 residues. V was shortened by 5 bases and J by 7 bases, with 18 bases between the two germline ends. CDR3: CASSLRDLRAEQYF. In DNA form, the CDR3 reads TGTGCCAGCAGCCTCAGGGACCTACGAGCGGAGCAGTACTTC. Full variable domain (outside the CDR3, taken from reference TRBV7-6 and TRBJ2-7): GAGVSQSPRYKVTKRGQDVALRCDPISGHVSLYWYRQALGQGPEFLTYFNYEAQQDKSGLPNDRFSAERPEGSISTLTIQRTEQRDSAMYRCASSLRDLRAEQYFGPGTRLTVT.

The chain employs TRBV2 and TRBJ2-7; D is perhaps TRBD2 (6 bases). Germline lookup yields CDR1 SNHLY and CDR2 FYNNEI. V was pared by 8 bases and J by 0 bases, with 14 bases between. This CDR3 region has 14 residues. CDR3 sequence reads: CASHRGGSSYEQYF. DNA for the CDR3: TGTGCCAGCCACCGGGGAGGAAGCTCCTACGAGCAGTACTTC. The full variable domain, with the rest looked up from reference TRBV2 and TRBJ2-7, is EPEVTQTPSHQVTQMGQEVILRCVPISNHLYFYWYRQILGQKVEFLVSFYNNEISEKSEIFDDQFSVERPDGSNFTLKIRSTKLEDSAMYFCASHRGGSSYEQYFGPGTRLTVT.

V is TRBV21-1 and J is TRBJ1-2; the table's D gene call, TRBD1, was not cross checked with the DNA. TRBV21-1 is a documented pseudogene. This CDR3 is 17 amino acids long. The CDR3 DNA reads TGTGCCAGCAGCAAAGTGGGACAGGCGGTTAGGGACTATGGCTACACCTTC. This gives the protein CASSKVGQAVRDYGYTF.

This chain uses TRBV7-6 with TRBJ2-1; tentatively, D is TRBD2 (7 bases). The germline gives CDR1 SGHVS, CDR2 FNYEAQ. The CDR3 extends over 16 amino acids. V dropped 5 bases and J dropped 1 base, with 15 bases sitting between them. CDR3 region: CASSDGGGGSYNEQFF. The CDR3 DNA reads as TGTGCCAGCAGCGACGGAGGGGGAGGGTCCTACAATGAGCAGTTCTTC. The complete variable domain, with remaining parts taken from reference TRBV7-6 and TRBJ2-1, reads GAGVSQSPRYKVTKRGQDVALRCDPISGHVSLYWYRQALGQGPEFLTYFNYEAQQDKSGLPNDRFSAERPEGSISTLTIQRTEQRDSAMYRCASSDGGGGSYNEQFFGPGTRLTVL.

The CDR3 sequence: CASSLGTVEKLFF. The CDR3 bases are TGTGCCAGCTCACTCGGGACGGTTGAAAAACTGTTTTTT. The V call is TRBV18, the J call TRBJ1-4, with D perhaps matching TRBD1 (5 bases). Per germline, CDR1 KGHSH and CDR2 LQKENI. The CDR3 totals 13 residues. With 4 bases removed from V and 7 bases from J, the gap between germline ends came to 10 bases.